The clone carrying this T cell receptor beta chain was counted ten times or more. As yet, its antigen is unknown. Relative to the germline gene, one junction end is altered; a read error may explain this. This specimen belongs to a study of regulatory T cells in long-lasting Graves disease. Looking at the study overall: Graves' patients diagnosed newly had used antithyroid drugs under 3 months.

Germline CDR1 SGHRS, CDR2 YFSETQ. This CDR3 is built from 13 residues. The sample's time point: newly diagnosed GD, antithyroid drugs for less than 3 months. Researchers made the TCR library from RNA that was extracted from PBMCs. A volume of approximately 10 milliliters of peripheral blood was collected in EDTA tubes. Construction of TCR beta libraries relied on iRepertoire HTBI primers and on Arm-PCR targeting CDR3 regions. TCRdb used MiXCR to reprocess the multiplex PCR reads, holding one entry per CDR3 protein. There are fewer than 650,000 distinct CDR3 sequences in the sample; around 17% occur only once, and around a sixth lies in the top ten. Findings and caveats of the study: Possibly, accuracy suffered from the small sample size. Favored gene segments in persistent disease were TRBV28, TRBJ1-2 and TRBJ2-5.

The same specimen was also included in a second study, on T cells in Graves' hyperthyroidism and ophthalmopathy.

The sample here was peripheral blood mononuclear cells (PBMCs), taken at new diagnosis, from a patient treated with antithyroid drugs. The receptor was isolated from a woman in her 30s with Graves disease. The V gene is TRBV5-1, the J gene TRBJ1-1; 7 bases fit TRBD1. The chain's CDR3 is CASRQGVNTEAFF. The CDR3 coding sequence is TGTGCCAGCAGACAGGGAGTGAACACTGAAGCTTTCTTT.